The next 21 T cell receptor beta chains were all read from a single sample in a study of blood T cell repertoires in COVID-19. TCRdb keeps only in-frame clones here, not all; method: immunoSEQ multiplex PCR. The profile shows under 250,000 clones, 82% of them singletons. The sequenced sample consisted of peripheral blood. These receptors were taken from a woman older than 75 with acute or convalescent COVID-19.

The V call is TRBV5-4, the J call TRBJ1-4, with TRBD1 matching over 8 bases. The V gene end was trimmed by 4 bases and the J gene end by 7 bases; junction bases not matched to a gene: 6. Germline V lookup: CDR1 SGHNT, CDR2 YYREEE (reference sequence). The CDR3 totals 14 residues. In DNA form, the CDR3 reads TGTGCCAGCAGCAAACAGGGGGGAGGTGAAAAACTGTTTTTT. Its protein is CASSKQGGGEKLFF.

V and J are TRBV12-3 or TRBV12-4 and TRBJ1-2, with TRBD1 matching over 7 bases. J gave up 7 bases and V 5 bases, and 7 bases lay outside the gene matches. The CDR3 totals 13 residues. The CDR3: CASSIQGNRGYTF. CDR3 DNA sequence: TGTGCCAGCAGTATACAGGGGAATCGTGGCTACACCTTC.

CDR3 loop: CATSQGTPEQFF. CDR3 nucleotide sequence: TGTGCCACTAGTCAGGGTACCCCCGAGCAGTTCTTC. The genes are TRBV2 and TRBJ2-1; the D gene is possibly TRBD1 (5 bases). The germline V and J ends were trimmed by 10 bases and 10 bases, with 17 bases remaining between them. CDR3 length equals 12 residues. Germline assignment: CDR1 SNHLY and CDR2 FYNNEI. Full variable domain (outside the CDR3, taken from reference TRBV2 and TRBJ2-1): EPEVTQTPSHQVTQMGQEVILRCVPISNHLYFYWYRQILGQKVEFLVSFYNNEISEKSEIFDDQFSVERPDGSNFTLKIRSTKLEDSAMYFCATSQGTPEQFFGPGTRLTVL.

The DNA of the CDR3 is TGTGCCAGCAGCCAACCGGGACAGGGGAATGAAAAACTGTTTTTT. Encoded protein: CASSQPGQGNEKLFF. The chain combines TRBV3-1 (or the pseudogene TRBV3-2) with TRBJ1-4; 10 bases match TRBD1. The V and J ends lost 2 bases and 5 bases, in that order; junction bases with no gene match: 2. The germline V gene encodes CDR1 LGHDT and CDR2 YNNKEL (reference sequence). This CDR3 is built from 15 residues.

V gene TRBV19 combines with J gene TRBJ2-3; possible D gene TRBD1, 7 bases. Germline CDR1 reads LNHDA; CDR2 reads SQIVND (reference sequence). This CDR3 is built from 16 residues. Trimming left V 7 bases short and J 0 bases short, with 17 bases between. The CDR3 sequence: CASTSLEGASTDTQYF. The CDR3 DNA reads TGTGCCAGTACCTCCTTGGAGGGGGCCAGCACAGATACGCAGTATTTT. Based on the CDR3 plus reference TRBV19 and TRBJ2-3, the full variable domain is DGGITQSPKYLFRKEGQNVTLSCEQNLNHDAMYWYRQDPGQGLRLIYYSQIVNDFQKGDIAEGYSVSREKKESFPLTVTSAQKNPTAFYLCASTSLEGASTDTQYFGPGTRLTVL.

The genes are TRBV14 and TRBJ2-1, with 10 bases identical to TRBD2. V lost 1 base and J lost 10; bases outside the gene matches: 10. From germline, CDR1 is SGHDN and CDR2 FVKESK. The CDR3 is made up of 16 amino acids. CDR3 amino acids: CASSQGSGGPEVEQFF. The DNA of the CDR3 is TGTGCCAGCAGCCAAGGTAGCGGGGGGCCCGAAGTGGAGCAGTTCTTC.

This clone was picked up a small number of times. The gene calls are TRBV7-9 and TRBJ1-6; a possible D gene is TRBD1 (6 bases). The germline V and J ends were trimmed by 8 bases and 0 bases, with 8 bases remaining between them. The CDR3 loop spans 14 amino acids. Germline V gene data show CDR1 as SEHNR and CDR2 as FQNEAQ (reference sequence). CDR3 protein: CASGGGSYNSPLHF. The CDR3 region has the DNA TGTGCCAGCGGGGGCGGCTCCTATAATTCACCCCTCCACTTT.

This clone was counted between two and nine times. The rearrangement uses TRBV21-1 and TRBJ1-6; TRBD1, the table's D call, lacks a check against the DNA. TRBV21-1 is described as a pseudogene. This CDR3 has 14 residues. The CDR3 DNA follows: TGTGCCAGCAGCAGACAGGAGCTGAATTCACCCCTCCACTTT. Translation: CASSRQELNSPLHF.

This clone occurred once. The chain has TRBV6-2 or TRBV6-3 and TRBJ2-1; 10 bases align to TRBD2. CDR1 and CDR2 (germline): MNHEY, SVGEGT. V shed 4 bases and J 4 bases; nucleotides not matched to a gene: 4. This CDR3 contains 15 residues. CDR3 bases: TGTGCCAGCAGTTTACTAGCGGGGTCTTACAATGAGCAGTTCTTC. Amino acid sequence: CASSLLAGSYNEQFF.

The V gene is TRBV5-1, the J gene TRBJ2-1; 11 positions match TRBD2. The CDR3 has 18 residues. The germline V gene encodes CDR1 SGHRS and CDR2 YFSETQ. Trimming removed 0 bases from V and 1 base from J; junction bases left unmatched: 6. The CDR3 loop is CASSLEPSGGISYNEQFF. CDR3 sequence (DNA): TGCGCCAGCAGCTTGGAACCTAGCGGGGGGATATCCTACAATGAGCAGTTCTTC. Drawing the rest from reference TRBV5-1 and TRBJ2-1, the complete variable domain is KAGVTQTPRYLIKTRGQQVTLSCSPISGHRSVSWYQQTPGQGLQFLFEYFSETQRNKGNFPGRFSGRQFSNSRSEMNVSTLELGDSALYLCASSLEPSGGISYNEQFFGPGTRLTVL.

This chain joins TRBV5-1 and TRBJ2-5; possibly TRBD2 for D (5 bases). The CDR3 is 13 amino acids. Germline-derived CDR1 and CDR2 are SGHRS and YFSETQ. V was trimmed by 7 bases and J by 4 bases, leaving 14 bases between them. CDR3 nucleotides: TGCGCCAGCTCGGGGTCCGCAGGAGAGACCCAGTACTTC. Its protein product is CASSGSAGETQYF.

V usage is TRBV7-2 and J usage is TRBJ2-3, with 13 bases that match TRBD2. Germline assignment: CDR1 SGHTA and CDR2 FQGNSA. The V gene end was trimmed by 5 bases and the J gene end by 4 bases; junction bases not matched to a gene: 3. The CDR3 has 15 amino acids. This CDR3 is CASSILAGGPDTQYF. CDR3 nucleotide sequence: TGTGCCAGCAGCATACTAGCGGGGGGGCCAGATACGCAGTATTTT.

This clone appeared a few times. The chain links TRBV28 to TRBJ1-2, with D possibly TRBD1 on 6 matching bases. The CDR3 has 13 amino acids. V dropped 6 bases and J dropped 4 bases, with 12 bases sitting between them. The germline CDR1 and CDR2 sequences are MDHEN and SYDVKM. In DNA form, the CDR3 reads TGTGCCAGCAGCCCAACAGGGCCCTATGGCTACACCTTC. It yields the protein CASSPTGPYGYTF.

The V gene is TRBV4-2, the J gene TRBJ2-7; D gene uncertain. The CDR3 is 13 amino acids. The V and J ends lost 0 bases and 5 bases respectively, with 8 bases between them. Looked up from germline, CDR1 is LGHNA and CDR2 is YNFKEQ. The CDR3 DNA reads as TGTGCCAGCAGCCAAGATCCCCGGGACGAGCAGTACTTC. Amino acids: CASSQDPRDEQYF.

This clone occurred a few times. The chain couples TRBV7-3 to TRBJ1-6; D is uncertain. From germline, CDR1 is SGHTA and CDR2 FQGTGA. The CDR3 consists of 15 residues. V was clipped by 1 base and J by 7 bases, with 11 bases between them. The CDR3 region is CASSLSAGTNSPLHF. CDR3 DNA sequence: TGTGCCAGCAGCTTAAGTGCCGGTACGAATTCACCCCTCCACTTT.

CDR3: CSAKQGGGTEAFF. CDR3 sequence (DNA): TGCAGCGCTAAACAGGGGGGAGGGACTGAAGCTTTCTTT. V is TRBV29-1 and J is TRBJ1-1; 8 nucleotides match TRBD1. The CDR3 sequence is 13 residues long. Germline assignment: CDR1 SQVTM and CDR2 ANQGSEA. The junction had 9 bases not matched to a gene; V was cut back by 7 bases and J by 5 bases.

The rearrangement links TRBV24-1 to TRBJ2-3; 9 positions agree with TRBD2. The CDR3 sequence is 16 residues long. The J segment lost 4 bases and the V segment lost 3 bases, leaving 7 bases of the junction unmatched. Germline V gene sequence: CDR1 KGHDR, CDR2 SFDVKD. The CDR3 loop reads CATSDEQRGAPDTQYF. As DNA, the CDR3 is TGTGCCACCAGTGATGAGCAGCGGGGGGCCCCAGATACGCAGTATTTT.

The chain uses TRBV3-1 (or the pseudogene TRBV3-2) and TRBJ1-6, with D maybe TRBD1 (6 bases). V was pared by 9 bases and J by 7 bases, with 16 bases between. From germline, CDR1 is LGHDT and CDR2 YNNKEL (reference sequence). The CDR3 contains 14 residues. CDR3 region: CASYQTGANSPLHF. DNA of the CDR3: TGTGCCAGTTACCAGACAGGCGCGAATTCACCCCTCCACTTT.

The chain has TRBV2 and TRBJ2-1; 12 nucleotides agree with TRBD2. This CDR3 spans 15 amino acids. V lost 3 bases and J lost 6; bases outside the gene matches: 3. Germline values: CDR1 SNHLY, CDR2 FYNNEI. CDR3 sequence reads: CASSELAGGSNEQFF. CDR3 sequence (DNA): TGTGCCAGCAGTGAGCTAGCGGGGGGGAGCAATGAGCAGTTCTTC. Looking up the rest from reference TRBV2 and TRBJ2-1 gives the full variable domain: EPEVTQTPSHQVTQMGQEVILRCVPISNHLYFYWYRQILGQKVEFLVSFYNNEISEKSEIFDDQFSVERPDGSNFTLKIRSTKLEDSAMYFCASSELAGGSNEQFFGPGTRLTVL.

The rearrangement joins TRBV19 to TRBJ2-7; weak D call: TRBD1 (8 bases). Trimming shortened V by 3 bases and J by 5 bases, and 20 bases separated the two germline ends. The germline CDR1 and CDR2 sequences are LNHDA and SQIVND (reference sequence). This CDR3 is built from 16 residues. The CDR3 sequence: CASSMRVLQGGDEQYF. DNA of the CDR3: TGTGCCAGTAGTATGAGGGTACTACAGGGGGGGGACGAGCAGTACTTC. Filled out from reference TRBV19 and TRBJ2-7, the complete variable domain reads DGGITQSPKYLFRKEGQNVTLSCEQNLNHDAMYWYRQDPGQGLRLIYYSQIVNDFQKGDIAEGYSVSREKKESFPLTVTSAQKNPTAFYLCASSMRVLQGGDEQYFGPGTRLTVT.

This chain connects TRBV5-1 to TRBJ2-3; the match to TRBD1 covers 8 bases. Trimming removed 0 bases from V and 0 bases from J; junction bases left unmatched: 0. Germline CDR1 reads SGHRS; CDR2 reads YFSETQ. The length of the CDR3 is 15 residues. For the CDR3, the DNA is TGCGCCAGCAGCTTGGGACAGGGGAGCACAGATACGCAGTATTTT. It codes for CASSLGQGSTDTQYF.